The next 30 T cell receptor beta chains were all read from a single sample in a study of cytomegalovirus exposure and HLA in healthy donors. The primer mix had 60 Vbeta and 13 Jbeta primers. Sequenced by immunoSEQ multiplex PCR; TCRdb stores in-frame clones only, minus some. The sample lists 170,000 or so clones, around 88% occurring once. Specimen: PBMCs. The receptors were gathered from a woman in her late teens or twenties in good health and CMV-seronegative.

V and J are TRBV27 and TRBJ2-7; tentatively, D is TRBD2 (5 bases). Germline CDR1 reads MNHEY; CDR2 reads SMNVEV (reference sequence). CDR3 length: 12 amino acids. V was pared by 5 bases and J by 6 bases, with 11 bases between. CDR3 coding DNA: TGTGCCAGCAGTAGCCGACGGGGCGAGCAGTACTTC. It codes for CASSSRRGEQYF.

This clone was counted only a few times. The rearrangement links TRBV7-2 to TRBJ2-2; the D gene is possibly TRBD1 (5 bases). The V gene's germline CDR1 is SGHTA and CDR2 FQGNSA. The CDR3 spans 13 residues. Trimming took 8 bases from V and 5 from J, leaving 12 bases between them. CDR3 in DNA: TGTGCCAGCGTGGTAGGGGCGACCGGGGAGCTGTTTTTT. Encoded protein: CASVVGATGELFF.

The CDR3 reads CASSRTGQNSPLHF. The CDR3 DNA reads TGTGCCAGCAGTAGGACAGGACAAAATTCACCCCTCCACTTT. The chain joins TRBV6-5 to TRBJ1-6, with 7 bases fitting TRBD1. The trim removed 5 bases at V and 7 bases at J, leaving 5 bases unmatched. This CDR3 contains 14 residues. Per the germline V gene, CDR1 is MNHEY and CDR2 is SVGAGI.

The chain couples TRBV19 to TRBJ2-2; 12 bases map to TRBD2. Germline V lookup: CDR1 LNHDA, CDR2 SQIVND (reference sequence). V lost 9 bases and J lost 7; bases outside the gene matches: 3. This CDR3 spans 13 amino acids. CDR3 coding DNA: TGTGCCAGCGGGACTAGCGGGTACGGGGAGCTGTTTTTT. The encoded protein is CASGTSGYGELFF.

The chain recombines TRBV19 with TRBJ2-5, with a possible D match to TRBD2 (6 bases). Near its end, the DNA agrees better with TRBJ2-7, so the J call may be wrong. Germline CDR1 and CDR2: LNHDA and SQIVND (reference sequence). The length of the CDR3 is 14 residues. The CDR3 sequence is CASSMGGGRNEQYF. The CDR3 coding sequence is TGTGCCAGTAGTATGGGAGGAGGCCGAAACGAGCAGTACTTC.

V usage is TRBV7-6 and J usage is TRBJ2-7, with TRBD1 identical over 7 bases. Trimming cost V 8 bases and J 4 bases; bases outside gene matches: 5. Germline CDR1 SGHVS, CDR2 FNYEAQ. There are 12 residues in the CDR3. The DNA for the CDR3 is TGTGCCAGCGGGGACAGCAAATACGAGCAGTACTTC. Amino acid sequence: CASGDSKYEQYF.

V is TRBV28 and J is TRBJ1-2; TRBD1 matches 7 bases. The CDR3 covers 12 residues. Losses at the gene ends were 8 bases for V and 5 bases for J; bases not matched to a gene: 5. Germline-derived CDR1 and CDR2 are MDHEN and SYDVKM. This chain's CDR3 is CASRQGDYGYTF. CDR3 bases: TGTGCCAGCCGACAGGGAGATTATGGCTACACCTTC.

CDR3 residues: CASSTGNTEAFF. In DNA form, the CDR3 reads TGTGCCAGCAGCACAGGGAACACTGAAGCTTTCTTT. This chain links TRBV5-4 with TRBJ1-1; D perhaps matches TRBD1 (5 bases). Trimming removed 4 bases at V and 1 base at J, with 5 bases between. CDR1 is SGHNT and CDR2 is YYREEE in the germline V gene (reference sequence). The CDR3 contains 12 residues.

The rearrangement uses TRBV19 and TRBJ2-7; a weak D match, TRBD1 (5 bases). In germline, CDR1 is LNHDA, CDR2 SQIVND (reference sequence). The CDR3 contains 14 residues. V gave up 10 bases and J gave up 0 bases, with 16 bases separating them. The CDR3 DNA reads TGTGCCACCGCCGATCAGGGAATCTCCTACGAGCAGTACTTC. It translates to CATADQGISYEQYF.

As to this clone: This CDR3 is also generated by other DNA sequences in the sample. The chain has TRBV27 and TRBJ2-1; D ambiguous. Germline lookup yields CDR1 MNHEY and CDR2 SMNVEV (reference sequence). The CDR3 runs 11 residues. Between the trimmed V and J ends, which lost 6 bases and 7 bases, there was a span of 7 bases. CDR3 sequence: CASSTGNEQFF. CDR3 DNA: TGTGCCAGCAGCACCGGGAATGAGCAGTTCTTC.

V is TRBV5-1 and J is TRBJ1-1; 8 bases agree with TRBD1. The V and J ends lost 2 bases and 1 base, in that order; junction bases with no gene match: 1. Germline V gene lookup returns CDR1 SGHRS and CDR2 YFSETQ. This CDR3 is built from 14 residues. The CDR3 DNA reads TGCGCCAGCAGCTTCGGGACAGGGAACACTGAAGCTTTCTTT. Protein sequence: CASSFGTGNTEAFF. Using reference TRBV5-1 and TRBJ1-1 for the parts outside the CDR3, the full variable domain is KAGVTQTPRYLIKTRGQQVTLSCSPISGHRSVSWYQQTPGQGLQFLFEYFSETQRNKGNFPGRFSGRQFSNSRSEMNVSTLELGDSALYLCASSFGTGNTEAFFGQGTRLTVV.

This chain joins TRBV27 and TRBJ2-7; a possible D gene is TRBD2 (6 bases). Per the germline V gene, CDR1 is MNHEY and CDR2 is SMNVEV (reference sequence). V was cut by 3 bases and J by 5 bases, with 17 bases left in between. The CDR3 length is 15 residues. For the CDR3, the DNA is TGTGCCAGCAGTTTTCGGGGTGGGGGGATCAACGAGCAGTACTTC. It specifies CASSFRGGGINEQYF.

The V call is TRBV30, the J call TRBJ2-2; D is unresolved. Trimming left V 5 bases short and J 1 base short, with 11 bases between. The germline V gene encodes CDR1 GTSNPN and CDR2 SVGIG (reference sequence). The CDR3 covers 14 residues. The CDR3 reads CAWLSAKNTGELFF. The CDR3 nucleotides read TGTGCCTGGTTGTCAGCGAAGAACACCGGGGAGCTGTTTTTT.

This sequence joins TRBV6-5 and TRBJ1-1, with a tentative D call TRBD1 (6 bases). Trimming stripped 4 bases from V and 2 bases from J, with 14 bases between. The CDR3 is made up of 15 amino acids. Per germline, CDR1 MNHEY and CDR2 SVGAGI. The CDR3 sequence is CASSFDRRQNTEAFF. DNA of the CDR3: TGTGCCAGCAGTTTTGACAGGCGGCAAAACACTGAAGCTTTCTTT.

The chain is built from TRBV19 and TRBJ2-5; D is undetermined. CDR3 length: 13 residues. CDR1 and CDR2 (germline): LNHDA, SQIVND (reference sequence). V was shortened by 3 bases and J by 5 bases, with 10 bases between the two germline ends. CDR3 in amino acids: CASSIGVSETQYF. CDR3 sequence (DNA): TGTGCCAGTAGTATTGGAGTAAGTGAGACCCAGTACTTC.

In regard to this clone: Distinct nucleotide sequences in the sample also encode this CDR3. The rearrangement joins TRBV28 to TRBJ2-2, with a weak D call TRBD2 (6 bases). The CDR3 totals 14 residues. Trimming left V 6 bases short and J 6 bases short, with 14 bases between. Germline assignment: CDR1 MDHEN and CDR2 SYDVKM. In DNA, the CDR3 is TGTGCCAGCAGACCAACTGGCGGGGCCGGGGAGCTGTTTTTT. Encoded protein: CASRPTGGAGELFF.

The genes are TRBV27 and TRBJ1-6; a weak D match, TRBD1 (6 bases). CDR1 and CDR2 (germline): MNHEY, SMNVEV (reference sequence). This CDR3 has 15 amino acids. Between the trimmed V and J ends, which lost 9 bases and 6 bases, there was a span of 18 bases. CDR3 sequence (DNA): TGTGCCAGTCGGCCTGGGGGACACTCTAATTCACCCCTCCACTTT. This sequence encodes CASRPGGHSNSPLHF.

This chain joins TRBV10-3 and TRBJ2-7; the D is unclear. Trimming cost V 5 bases and J 6 bases, with 11 bases left between them. This CDR3 spans 12 amino acids. CDR1 and CDR2 from the germline V gene are ENHRY and SYGVKD. CDR3 loop: CAISLTESEQYF. As DNA, the CDR3 is TGTGCCATCAGTTTGACTGAGTCCGAGCAGTACTTC.

The J gene is TRBJ1-2, the V gene TRBV28; TRBD1 might be the D (6 bases). The CDR3 consists of 14 residues. The germline gives CDR1 MDHEN, CDR2 SYDVKM. Trimming cost V 4 bases and J 5 bases, with 14 bases left between them. The CDR3 spells CASSSINREYGYTF. CDR3 nucleotide sequence: TGTGCCAGCAGTTCGATCAACAGGGAGTATGGCTACACCTTC.

The DNA of the CDR3 is TGTGCCAGCAGCTCCGAGACTCCCAATGAGCAGTTCTTC. Amino acids: CASSSETPNEQFF. The V call is TRBV11-3, the J call TRBJ2-1; D is undetermined. Germline assignment: CDR1 SGHNT and CDR2 YENEEA. The CDR3 is made up of 13 amino acids. Trimming removed 4 bases at V and 6 bases at J, with 10 bases between.

CDR3 sequence reads: CASSLSGKTYEQYF. The CDR3 DNA follows: TGTGCCAGCAGCTTGAGCGGGAAAACCTACGAGCAGTACTTC. The chain couples TRBV5-4 to TRBJ2-7; the match to TRBD2 covers 7 bases. The V and J ends lost 1 base and 2 bases, in that order; junction bases with no gene match: 3. CDR1 and CDR2 (germline): SGHNT, YYREEE (reference sequence). This CDR3 contains 14 residues.

The J gene is TRBJ1-1, the V gene TRBV11-2; 7 nucleotides agree with TRBD1. V lost 4 bases to trimming and J lost 6 bases; unmatched junction nucleotides: 20. The CDR3 extends over 18 amino acids. The germline V gene has CDR1 SGHAT and CDR2 FQNNGV. The CDR3 DNA follows: TGTGCCAGCAGCTCCTCAAGGACAGGTTGGCTAGTTAATTCTGAAGCTTTCTTT. The encoded protein is CASSSSRTGWLVNSEAFF.

V usage is TRBV28 and J usage is TRBJ2-1; TRBD1 aligns across 9 bases. CDR3 size: 14 residues. With V trimmed by 11 bases and J by 8 bases, 13 bases remained unmatched. Germline V gene data show CDR1 as MDHEN and CDR2 as SYDVKM. CDR3 coding DNA: TGTGCCTCGACGTCGGGACAGGGTTCCGATGAGCAGTTCTTC. It is translated as CASTSGQGSDEQFF. The whole variable domain, filled in from reference TRBV28 and TRBJ2-1, reads DVKVTQSSRYLVKRTGEKVFLECVQDMDHENMFWYRQDPGLGLRLIYFSYDVKMKEKGDIPEGYSVSREKKERFSLILESASTNQTSMYLCASTSGQGSDEQFFGPGTRLTVL.

The rearrangement joins TRBV19 to TRBJ2-4; 8 positions agree with TRBD1. Germline lookup yields CDR1 LNHDA and CDR2 SQIVND (reference sequence). This CDR3 is built from 16 residues. Trimming took 5 bases from V and 3 from J; bases not matched to a gene: 9. This chain's CDR3 is CASSPGGGMSKNIQYF. DNA of the CDR3: TGTGCCAGTAGTCCAGGGGGCGGGATGAGCAAAAACATTCAGTACTTC.

The chain uses TRBV5-1 and TRBJ2-5; maybe TRBD1 (6 bases). Gene TRBJ2-7 matches the end of the DNA better, so the J call may be wrong. The CDR3 runs to 14 residues. CDR1 and CDR2 (germline): SGHRS, YFSETQ. CDR3 sequence: CASSWGTFSYEQYF. In DNA form, the CDR3 reads TGCGCCAGCAGCTGGGGGACATTCTCCTACGAGCAGTACTTC.

This sequence joins TRBV28 and TRBJ2-7, with D unresolved. The CDR3 spans 13 residues. Trimming stripped 10 bases from V and 0 bases from J, with 13 bases between. CDR1 is MDHEN, CDR2 SYDVKM, per germline. The CDR3: CATADSSSYEQYF. For the CDR3, the DNA is TGTGCCACAGCAGATTCTAGCTCCTACGAGCAGTACTTC. Complete variable domain (other parts from reference TRBV28 and TRBJ2-7): DVKVTQSSRYLVKRTGEKVFLECVQDMDHENMFWYRQDPGLGLRLIYFSYDVKMKEKGDIPEGYSVSREKKERFSLILESASTNQTSMYLCATADSSSYEQYFGPGTRLTVT.

This clone occurred a few times. V and J are TRBV27 and TRBJ2-6; 15 nucleotides match TRBD2. The ends lost 5 bases at V and 1 base at J; junction bases unmatched: 6. In germline, CDR1 is MNHEY, CDR2 SMNVEV (reference sequence). The CDR3 is 19 residues long. CDR3 DNA sequence: TGTGCCAGCAGTCTCTGGACTAGCGGGGGGGCTTCTGGGGCCAACGTCCTGACTTTC. It is translated as CASSLWTSGGASGANVLTF. The complete variable domain, with remaining parts taken from reference TRBV27 and TRBJ2-6, reads EAQVTQNPRYLITVTGKKLTVTCSQNMNHEYMSWYRQDPGLGLRQIYYSMNVEVTDKGDVPEGYKVSRKEKRNFPLILESPSPNQTSLYFCASSLWTSGGASGANVLTFGAGSRLTVL.

This clone was seen a single time. The chain is built from TRBV19 and TRBJ1-1; D is perhaps TRBD1 (6 bases). This CDR3 has 14 amino acids. Germline V gene data show CDR1 as LNHDA and CDR2 as SQIVND (reference sequence). The V end was cut by 11 bases, the J end by 2 bases, with 18 bases between. In nucleotides, the CDR3 is TGTGCCGGTATCAAGACAGGAAGAAACACTGAAGCTTTCTTT. This translates into CAGIKTGRNTEAFF.

The chain couples TRBV9 to TRBJ2-3; 7 bases match TRBD2. The V gene end was trimmed by 0 bases and the J gene end by 4 bases; junction bases not matched to a gene: 5. Germline V gene data show CDR1 as SGDLS and CDR2 as YYNGEE. CDR3 length equals 15 residues. The CDR3 sequence is CASSVGEGPADTQYF. CDR3 nucleotide sequence: TGTGCCAGCAGCGTAGGGGAGGGCCCCGCAGATACGCAGTATTTT.

The chain links TRBV28 to TRBJ1-5; no firm D call. The CDR3 covers 12 residues. Deletions cut 5 bases from V and 7 bases from J, with 9 bases between. Looked up from germline, CDR1 is MDHEN and CDR2 is SYDVKM. The CDR3 reads CASSTSGQPQHF. Written as DNA, the CDR3 is TGTGCCAGCAGTACGTCCGGGCAGCCCCAGCATTTT.